This T cell receptor beta chain was observed in a study of OX40 agonist ivuxolimab in advanced cancers. Looking at the study overall: The drug used for patients, ivuxolimab, was an agonistic anti-OX40 (CD134) antibody.

Some clones are missing from TCRdb's copy, which holds only in-frame ones; the method was immunoSEQ multiplex PCR. The data contain some 40,000 clones, about 91% of them singletons. CDR1 WNHNN and CDR2 SYGVQD come from the germline V gene (reference sequence). The CDR3 covers 17 residues. J was trimmed by 0 bases and V by 2 bases; bases with no gene match: 3. Comments on this clone: What it recognizes is unknown.

Findings of the study overall: At doses 0.1 to 3.0 mg/kg, CD4+ and CD8+ clones expanded. CD8+ T cells averaged more expanded clones than CD4+. The investigators did not determine what antigen specificity the expanded peripheral T cells had.

The input for sequencing was CD4+ or CD8+ T cells sorted from blood, taken in a trial of the OX40 agonist ivuxolimab. The chain recombines TRBV10-1 with TRBJ2-1; 11 nucleotides agree with TRBD2. The sequence derives from an adult with an advanced solid tumor such as melanoma, head and neck, liver or kidney cancer. The CDR3 DNA follows: TGCGCCAGCAGTGAGACTAGCGGGAGTAGCTCCTACAATGAGCAGTTCTTC. Translated, it gives CASSETSGSSSYNEQFF.